This T cell receptor (beta chain) was found in a study of identical twins. The germline gives CDR1 SQVTM, CDR2 ANQGSEA. V shed 1 base and J shed 4 bases, with 22 bases lying between them. The CDR3 consists of 17 residues. TCRdb reanalysed the 5' RACE reads using MiXCR and keeps one entry per CDR3 protein. The data contain around 95,000 distinct CDR3 sequences, about 6.1% of them singletons. V usage is TRBV29-1 and J usage is TRBJ1-2; a weak D match, TRBD1 (6 bases). The clonotype comes from a woman aged 50 to 65 in good health. The specimen sequenced was memory T cells sorted from blood. CDR3 bases: TGCAGCGTTGAAGCCCCCGGGACACCCCCTCGTGGCTATGGCTACACCTTC. Translating gives CSVEAPGTPPRGYGYTF.